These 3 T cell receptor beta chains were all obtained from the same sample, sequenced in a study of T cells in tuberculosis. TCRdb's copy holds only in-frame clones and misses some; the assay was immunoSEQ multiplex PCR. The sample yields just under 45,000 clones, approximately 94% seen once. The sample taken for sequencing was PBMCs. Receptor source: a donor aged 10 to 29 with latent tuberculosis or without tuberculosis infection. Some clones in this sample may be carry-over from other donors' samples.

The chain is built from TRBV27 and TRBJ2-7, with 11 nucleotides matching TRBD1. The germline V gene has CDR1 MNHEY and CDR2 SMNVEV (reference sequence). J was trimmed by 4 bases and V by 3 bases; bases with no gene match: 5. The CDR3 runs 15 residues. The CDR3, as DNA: TGTGCCAGCAGTTTTTTGGGGACAGGGGGGTACGAGCAGTACTTC. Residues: CASSFLGTGGYEQYF.

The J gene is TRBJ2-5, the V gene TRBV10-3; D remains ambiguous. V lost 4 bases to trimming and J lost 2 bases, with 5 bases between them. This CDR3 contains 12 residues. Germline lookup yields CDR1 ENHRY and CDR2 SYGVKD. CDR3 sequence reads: CAISGQQETQYF. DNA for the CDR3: TGTGCCATCAGTGGCCAGCAAGAGACCCAGTACTTC.

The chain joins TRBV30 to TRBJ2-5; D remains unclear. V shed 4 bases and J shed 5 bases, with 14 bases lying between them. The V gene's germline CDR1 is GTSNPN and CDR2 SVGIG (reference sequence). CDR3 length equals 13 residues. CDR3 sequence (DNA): TGTGCCTGGAACCTGACACCAGAGGAGACCCAGTACTTC. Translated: CAWNLTPEETQYF.